This record concerns one T cell receptor (beta chain) sequence. What it recognizes is unknown. This sample was included in a study of cytomegalovirus exposure and HLA in healthy donors. Notes on the study in general: A classifier reportedly called cytomegalovirus status with high sensitivity and specificity.

CDR1 and CDR2 (germline): MDHEN, SYDVKM. The V and J ends lost 6 bases and 6 bases respectively, with 6 bases between them. This CDR3 is 11 amino acids long. Sequencing used immunoSEQ multiplex PCR; TCRdb keeps in-frame clones, though not all of them. The table shows roughly 60,000 clones, with 92% occurring only once. This sequence joins TRBV28 and TRBJ2-1; D gene uncertain. This TCR was sampled from a young woman in good health and CMV-seronegative. Sequencing input: PBMCs. This CDR3 is CASRAVNEQFF. CDR3 nucleotide sequence: TGTGCCAGCAGGGCGGTCAATGAGCAGTTCTTC.